Following are 16 T cell receptor beta chains from one sample sequenced in a study of Ad26.COV2.S vaccination and SARS-CoV-2 variants (dated by TCRdb to about 2021). Reading the label with the study, this specimen's treatment or condition is: about 20 received Ad26.COV2.S at low or high dose, single or two shots; several received placebo; per-sample allocation not given. Repertoires of vaccine and placebo recipients were sequenced from samples taken on day 63 after the first injection. Library preparation employed the immunoSEQ multiplex PCR assay. TCRdb took over this immuneACCESS table, retaining in-frame rearrangements with V and J assigned. Such tables are incomplete; in checked studies, under half of the missing clones stem from an unresolved V gene, and the remainder is unexplained. The sample table lists around 370,000 clones, roughly 81% of them with a count of one. The ten biggest clones cover roughly 3.5% of the sample.

Source: peripheral blood, taken in a trial of Ad26.COV2.S vaccine versus placebo. The receptors derive from a person aged 18-60 years who received the Ad26.COV2.S COVID-19 vaccine or a placebo.

The CDR3 nucleotides are TGTGCCAGCAGACCGACAGGGATGCACACCGGGGAGCTGTTTTTT. Its translation is CASRPTGMHTGELFF. This chain joins TRBV7-2 and TRBJ2-2; 7 bases are shared with TRBD1. The CDR3 loop spans 15 amino acids. With V trimmed by 6 bases and J by 3 bases, 7 bases remained unmatched. CDR1 and CDR2 (germline): SGHTA, FQGNSA.

The chain uses TRBV10-1 and TRBJ2-3, with D unclear. The germline CDR1 and CDR2 sequences are WNHNN and SYGVQD (reference sequence). V shed 4 bases and J shed 4 bases, with 6 bases lying between them. The CDR3 totals 12 residues. The CDR3 loop is CASSAVPDTQYF. Here the CDR3 DNA reads TGCGCCAGCAGTGCCGTCCCAGATACGCAGTATTTT.

This chain uses TRBV6-5 with TRBJ2-7; 8 nucleotides line up with TRBD2. Germline V gene data show CDR1 as MNHEY and CDR2 as SVGAGI. CDR3 length: 15 residues. V lost 6 bases to trimming and J lost 3 bases; unmatched junction nucleotides: 10. The chain's CDR3 is CASRTAGGPYYEQYF. The DNA of the CDR3 is TGTGCCAGCAGAACTGCGGGGGGACCCTACTACGAGCAGTACTTC.

This chain connects TRBV6-2 or TRBV6-3 to TRBJ2-7, with D tentatively TRBD1 or TRBD2 (5 bases each). V lost 4 bases to trimming and J lost 3 bases, with 25 bases between them. The CDR3 length is 18 residues. Per germline, CDR1 MNHEY and CDR2 SVGEGT. The CDR3 region is CASSSGSRLGQGLYEQYF. The CDR3 region has the DNA TGTGCCAGCAGTTCGGGAAGCCGCCTGGGGCAAGGACTCTACGAGCAGTACTTC.

The V and J genes are TRBV5-1 and TRBJ2-1; D gene ambiguous. The CDR3 has 14 residues. V lost 5 bases to trimming and J lost 0 bases, with 9 bases between them. The V gene's germline CDR1 is SGHRS and CDR2 YFSETQ. The CDR3 here is CASRRLSSYNEQFF. In DNA, the CDR3 is TGCGCCAGCAGGCGTCTAAGCTCCTACAATGAGCAGTTCTTC.

Comment on this clone: It is unclear where the CDR3 begins or ends on the DNA, so no DNA is shown, and the CDR3 is as TCRdb lists it. The chain recombines TRBV12-5 with TRBJ1-2; no check of the table's D call, TRBD1, against the DNA was made. The length of the CDR3 is 12 amino acids, counting both ends. Germline loops: CDR1 LGHNT, CDR2 FRNRAP. CDR3 protein: CASGFGQGTRTF.

The rearrangement links TRBV7-2 to TRBJ1-2; 7 bases are a match to TRBD1. Trimming cost V 5 bases and J 3 bases; bases outside gene matches: 6. Germline CDR1 is SGHTA and CDR2 is FQGNSA. The CDR3 consists of 14 residues. The CDR3 sequence: CASSTRQGHYGYTF. The CDR3 DNA reads as TGTGCCAGCAGCACGAGACAGGGCCACTATGGCTACACCTTC. Together with reference TRBV7-2 and TRBJ1-2, the CDR3 gives the full variable domain: GAGVSQSPSNKVTEKGKDVELRCDPISGHTALYWYRQSLGQGLEFLIYFQGNSAPDKSGLPSDRFSAERTGGSVSTLTIQRTQQEDSAVYLCASSTRQGHYGYTFGSGTRLTVV.

The chain links TRBV5-1 to TRBJ2-5; TRBD2 matches 8 bases. The CDR3 covers 15 residues. Germline assignment: CDR1 SGHRS and CDR2 YFSETQ. V shed 2 bases, J shed 4 bases, and the junction held 7 bases outside the gene matches. CDR3 in DNA: TGCGCCAGCAGCTTCCTAGCGGGTCTGGGAGAGACCCAGTACTTC. It yields the protein CASSFLAGLGETQYF.

The chain has TRBV12-3 or TRBV12-4 and TRBJ2-7, with D tentatively TRBD1 (5 bases). This CDR3 region has 12 residues. V lost 3 bases and J lost 3, with 6 bases in between. CDR3 in amino acids: CASSLQGYEQYF. The CDR3 bases are TGTGCCAGCAGTTTGCAGGGCTACGAGCAGTACTTC.

The V and J genes are TRBV3-1 (or the pseudogene TRBV3-2) and TRBJ2-2; 7 bases line up with TRBD2. The CDR3 has 16 amino acids. Germline CDR1 is LGHDT and CDR2 is YNNKEL (reference sequence). V dropped 1 base and J dropped 4; count of bases not matched to a gene: 6. CDR3 in DNA: TGTGCCAGCAGCCAAGGTGGGAGGGCCGGCACCGGGGAGCTGTTTTTT. Its translation: CASSQGGRAGTGELFF.

CDR3 nucleotides: TGTGCCAGCAGCTTAGGGCCCGGGGGCACTGAAGCTTTCTTT. This sequence encodes CASSLGPGGTEAFF. This chain connects TRBV7-9 to TRBJ1-1; a possible D gene is TRBD1 (5 bases). With 1 base removed from V and 4 bases from J, the gap between germline ends came to 10 bases. The CDR3 totals 14 residues. The germline CDR1 and CDR2 sequences are SEHNR and FQNEAQ (reference sequence).

Judged by abundance, this clone is medium-sized. This chain uses TRBV7-2 with TRBJ2-1; D call uncertain. The CDR3 extends over 17 amino acids. In germline, CDR1 is SGHTA, CDR2 FQGNSA. Between the trimmed V and J ends, which lost 0 bases and 1 base, there was a span of 13 bases. The CDR3 sequence is CASSLARSTLSYNEQFF. The DNA for the CDR3 is TGTGCCAGCAGCTTAGCCAGATCTACCCTTTCCTACAATGAGCAGTTCTTC. Full variable domain (remainder filled in from reference TRBV7-2 and TRBJ2-1): GAGVSQSPSNKVTEKGKDVELRCDPISGHTALYWYRQSLGQGLEFLIYFQGNSAPDKSGLPSDRFSAERTGGSVSTLTIQRTQQEDSAVYLCASSLARSTLSYNEQFFGPGTRLTVL.

The chain uses TRBV5-1 and TRBJ1-1, with 8 bases fitting TRBD1. The ends lost 6 bases at V and 0 bases at J; junction bases unmatched: 7. This CDR3 has 15 residues. CDR1 is SGHRS and CDR2 is YFSETQ in the germline V gene. The CDR3 DNA reads as TGCGCCAGCACTGGCGACAGGGGAGTGAACACTGAAGCTTTCTTT. It translates to CASTGDRGVNTEAFF. The full variable domain, with the rest looked up from reference TRBV5-1 and TRBJ1-1, is KAGVTQTPRYLIKTRGQQVTLSCSPISGHRSVSWYQQTPGQGLQFLFEYFSETQRNKGNFPGRFSGRQFSNSRSEMNVSTLELGDSALYLCASTGDRGVNTEAFFGQGTRLTVV.

The gene calls are TRBV7-2 and TRBJ1-1, with a tentative D call TRBD1 (5 bases). Germline V gene sequence: CDR1 SGHTA, CDR2 FQGNSA. The CDR3 consists of 13 residues. The CDR3 reads CVVGLGPNTEAFF. The CDR3 DNA follows: TGTGTAGTAGGATTGGGACCGAACACTGAAGCTTTCTTT.

The chain carries TRBV18 and TRBJ1-3; weak D call: TRBD1 (6 bases). The CDR3 has 17 residues. Between the trimmed V and J ends, which lost 2 bases and 0 bases, there was a span of 14 bases. In germline, CDR1 is KGHSH, CDR2 LQKENI. The CDR3 nucleotides read TGTGCCAGCTCACCAACGACAGGACCACTCTCTGGAAACACCATATATTTT. This sequence encodes CASSPTTGPLSGNTIYF.

The chain couples TRBV11-2 to TRBJ1-3; perhaps TRBD1 as D (6 bases). The germline V gene encodes CDR1 SGHAT and CDR2 FQNNGV. Trimming left V 4 bases short and J 7 bases short, with 14 bases between. The CDR3 consists of 14 residues. CDR3 DNA sequence: TGTGCCAGCAGCTCCTTGAATCAGGGGAACACCATATATTTT. Its translation: CASSSLNQGNTIYF.